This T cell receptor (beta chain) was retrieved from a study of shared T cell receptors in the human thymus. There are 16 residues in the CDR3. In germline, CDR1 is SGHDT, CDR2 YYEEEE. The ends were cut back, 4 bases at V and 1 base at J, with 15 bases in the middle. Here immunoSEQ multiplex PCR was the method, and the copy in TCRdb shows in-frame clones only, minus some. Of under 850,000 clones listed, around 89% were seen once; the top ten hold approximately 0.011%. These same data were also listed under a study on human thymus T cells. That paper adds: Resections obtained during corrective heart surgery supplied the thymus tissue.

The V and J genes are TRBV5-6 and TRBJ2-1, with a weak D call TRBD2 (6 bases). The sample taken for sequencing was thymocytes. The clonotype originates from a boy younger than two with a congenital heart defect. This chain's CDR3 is CASSLGGRESYNEQFF. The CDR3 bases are TGTGCCAGCAGCCTCGGGGGTAGGGAATCCTACAATGAGCAGTTCTTC. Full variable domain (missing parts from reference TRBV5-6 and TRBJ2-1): DAGVTQSPTHLIKTRGQQVTLRCSPKSGHDTVSWYQQALGQGPQFIFQYYEEEERQRGNFPDRFSGHQFPNYSSELNVNALLLGDSALYLCASSLGGRESYNEQFFGPGTRLTVL.